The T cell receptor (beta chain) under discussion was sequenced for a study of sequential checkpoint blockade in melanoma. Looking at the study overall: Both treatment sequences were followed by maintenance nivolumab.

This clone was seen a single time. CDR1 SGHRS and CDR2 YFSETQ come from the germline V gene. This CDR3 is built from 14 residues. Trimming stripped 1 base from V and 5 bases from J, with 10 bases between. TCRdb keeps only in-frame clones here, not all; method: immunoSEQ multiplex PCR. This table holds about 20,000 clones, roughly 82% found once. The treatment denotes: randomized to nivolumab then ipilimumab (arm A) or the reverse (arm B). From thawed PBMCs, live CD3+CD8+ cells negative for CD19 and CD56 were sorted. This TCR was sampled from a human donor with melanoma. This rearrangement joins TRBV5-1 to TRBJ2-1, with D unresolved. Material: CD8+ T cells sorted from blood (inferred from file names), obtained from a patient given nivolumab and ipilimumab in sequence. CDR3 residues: CASSLRQVDNEQFF. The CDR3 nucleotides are TGCGCCAGCAGCTTGCGGCAGGTGGACAATGAGCAGTTCTTC.